This T cell receptor (beta chain) emerged from a study of ipilimumab plus nivolumab after autologous stem cell transplantation. The CDR3 runs to 15 residues. The junction had 6 bases not matched to a gene; V was cut back by 0 bases and J by 5 bases. From germline, CDR1 is GTSNPN and CDR2 SVGIG (reference sequence). Produced via immunoSEQ multiplex PCR; TCRdb's table is partial and in-frame only. The sample comprises about 22,000 clones, roughly 69% of which are singletons, and around 23% rests with the top ten. The chain recombines TRBV30 with TRBJ1-4; 7 bases map to TRBD1. The specimen was PBMCs, collected in a trial of ipilimumab plus nivolumab as post-transplant consolidation. This receptor was taken from a male donor with diffuse large B-cell lymphoma. CDR3 region: CAWSVRSGGNEKLFF. CDR3 DNA: TGTGCCTGGAGTGTAAGGTCAGGGGGAAATGAAAAACTGTTTTTT.